Given below is one T cell receptor (beta chain) in context. Germline CDR1 reads ENHRY; CDR2 reads SYGVKD. CDR3 length equals 15 residues. V was clipped by 2 bases and J by 7 bases; unmatched bases: 10. These data originate in a study of blood T cell repertoires in COVID-19. Looking at the study overall: Researchers got acute and convalescent COVID-19 samples from the United States, Italy and Spain. From T cells, B-cell-depleted T cells, or PBMCs came the material, which was cDNA or gDNA.

In the authors' workflow: Amplification from reference gene primers served as the basis for estimated nucleated cell counts. Sequenced by immunoSEQ multiplex PCR; TCRdb stores in-frame clones only, minus some. Clonal size and the V and J genes are those of that table, whereas D and trimming came from the DNA. The data contain approximately 160,000 clones, approximately 95% of them singletons. The rearrangement uses TRBV10-3 and TRBJ1-1; 7 nucleotides agree with TRBD1. The sample taken for sequencing was peripheral blood. This receptor was obtained from a woman in her sixties with COVID-19, enrolled during active disease. DNA of the CDR3: TGTGCCATCAGTGAGGGCCGAAAAACAGGGGATGAAGCTTTCTTT. Residues: CAISEGRKTGDEAFF.